This TCR beta chain was captured in a study of cytomegalovirus exposure and HLA in healthy donors. J was trimmed by 5 bases and V by 5 bases; bases with no gene match: 11. Per the germline V gene, CDR1 is SGHVS and CDR2 is FNYEAQ. CDR3 length: 17 residues. A multiplex PCR was run with 60 Vbeta primers and 13 Jbeta primers. Generated by immunoSEQ multiplex PCR, the TCRdb table keeps only in-frame clones and is missing some. The sample holds about 270,000 clones; under 80% are singletons and the top ten take 2% to 2.5%. The rearrangement joins TRBV7-6 to TRBJ2-5; 13 bases fit TRBD2. The material sequenced was PBMCs. The sequence derives from a female donor in good health and CMV-seronegative. The CDR3 protein is CASSPGLAGDRWETQYF. The CDR3 DNA sequence: TGTGCCAGCAGCCCCGGACTAGCGGGGGACCGCTGGGAGACCCAGTACTTC.